Sequencing of this T cell receptor (beta chain) was carried out in a study of OX40 agonist ivuxolimab in advanced cancers. Study as a whole: Patients were dosed intravenously with ivuxolimab at 0.01 to 10 mg/kg every 2 weeks.

The V and J ends lost 2 bases and 5 bases, in that order; junction bases with no gene match: 6. The CDR3 has 15 amino acids. The germline gives CDR1 SEHNR, CDR2 FQNEAQ (reference sequence). Profiled with immunoSEQ multiplex PCR; TCRdb holds only in-frame clones, not every one. The sample consists of some 30,000 clones, 80% to 95% of them appearing once. The starting material was CD4+ or CD8+ T cells sorted from blood, obtained in a trial of the OX40 agonist ivuxolimab. The source is an adult with an advanced solid tumor such as melanoma, head and neck, liver or kidney cancer. The V and J genes are TRBV7-9 and TRBJ2-7; 10 nucleotides match TRBD2. As DNA, the CDR3 is TGTGCCAGCAGCTTACTAGCGGGAGCGGGAGACGAGCAGTACTTC. Translating gives CASSLLAGAGDEQYF.